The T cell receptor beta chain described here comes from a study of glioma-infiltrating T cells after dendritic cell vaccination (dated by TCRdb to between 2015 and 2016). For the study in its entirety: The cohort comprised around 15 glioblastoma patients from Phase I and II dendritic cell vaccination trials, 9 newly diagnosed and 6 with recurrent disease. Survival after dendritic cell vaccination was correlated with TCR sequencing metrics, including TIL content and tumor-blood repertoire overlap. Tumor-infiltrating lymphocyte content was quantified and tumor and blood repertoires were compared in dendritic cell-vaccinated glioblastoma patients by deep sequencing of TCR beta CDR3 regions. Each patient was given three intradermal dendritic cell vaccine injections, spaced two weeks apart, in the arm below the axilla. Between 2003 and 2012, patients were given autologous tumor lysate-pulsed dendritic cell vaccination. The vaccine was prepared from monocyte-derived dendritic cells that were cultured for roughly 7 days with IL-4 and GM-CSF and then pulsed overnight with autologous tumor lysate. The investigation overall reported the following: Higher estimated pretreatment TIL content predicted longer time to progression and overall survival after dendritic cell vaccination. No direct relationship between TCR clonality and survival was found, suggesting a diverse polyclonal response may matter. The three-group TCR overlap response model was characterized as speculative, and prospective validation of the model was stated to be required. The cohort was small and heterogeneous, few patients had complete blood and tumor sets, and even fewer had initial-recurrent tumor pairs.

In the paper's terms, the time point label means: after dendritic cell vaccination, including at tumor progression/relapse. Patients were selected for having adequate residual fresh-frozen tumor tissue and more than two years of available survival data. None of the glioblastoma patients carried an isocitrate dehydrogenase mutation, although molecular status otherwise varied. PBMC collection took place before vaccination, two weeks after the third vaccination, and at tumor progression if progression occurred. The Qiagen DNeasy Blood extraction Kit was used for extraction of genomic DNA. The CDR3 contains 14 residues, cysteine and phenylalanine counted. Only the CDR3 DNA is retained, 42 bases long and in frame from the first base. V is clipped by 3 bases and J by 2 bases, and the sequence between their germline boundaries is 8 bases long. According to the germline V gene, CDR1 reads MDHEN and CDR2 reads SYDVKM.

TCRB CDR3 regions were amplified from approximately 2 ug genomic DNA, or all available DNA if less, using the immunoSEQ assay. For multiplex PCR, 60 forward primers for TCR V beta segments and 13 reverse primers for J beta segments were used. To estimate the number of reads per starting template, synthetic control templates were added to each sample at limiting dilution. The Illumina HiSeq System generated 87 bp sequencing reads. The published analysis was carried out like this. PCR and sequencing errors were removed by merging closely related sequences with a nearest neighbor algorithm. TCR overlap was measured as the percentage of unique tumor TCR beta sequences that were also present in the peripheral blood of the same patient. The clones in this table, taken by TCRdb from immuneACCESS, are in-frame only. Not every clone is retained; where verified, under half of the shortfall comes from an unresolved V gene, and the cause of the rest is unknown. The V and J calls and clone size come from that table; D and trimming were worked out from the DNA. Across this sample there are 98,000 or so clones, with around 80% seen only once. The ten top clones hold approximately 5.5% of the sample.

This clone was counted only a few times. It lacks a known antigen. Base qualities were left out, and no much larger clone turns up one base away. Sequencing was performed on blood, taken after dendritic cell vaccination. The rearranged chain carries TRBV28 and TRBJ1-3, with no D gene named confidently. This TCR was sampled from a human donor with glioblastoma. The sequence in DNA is TGTGCCAGCAGTTTTCGGGTCGCTGGAAACACCATATATTTT. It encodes CASSFRVAGNTIYF.